This T cell receptor (beta chain) was observed in a study of T cells in localized non-small cell lung cancer. The study, taken as a whole, reports: Uninvolved adjacent lung had more T cell clonality than any other tissue, topping tumor. Median detection of top 100 tumor clones in adjacent lung was approximately 50 clones.

Losses at the gene ends were 3 bases for V and 4 bases for J; bases not matched to a gene: 9. CDR1 and CDR2 from the germline V gene are SGHRS and YFSETQ. The CDR3 runs 15 residues. Note on this clone: Antigen specificity is unknown.

Clones were read by immunoSEQ multiplex PCR, and TCRdb kept only the in-frame ones, dropping some. The sample records some 78,000 clones, roughly 86% being singletons. The receptor was isolated from a man aged 40-75 years with stage I lung adenocarcinoma. The sequencing here drew on peripheral blood, taken before any cancer treatment. The chain combines TRBV5-1 with TRBJ2-7, with TRBD1 matching over 8 bases. In nucleotides, the CDR3 is TGCGCCAGCAGCTCGGGCCAGGGGGCCAAATACGAGCAGTACTTC. It specifies CASSSGQGAKYEQYF.